A selection of T cell receptor beta chains follows, all from one sample in a study of beta chain features in type 1 diabetes. Produced via immunoSEQ multiplex PCR; TCRdb's table is partial and in-frame only. This sample yields over 350,000 clones, of which less than 15% are seen a single time; approximately 0.02% belongs to the top ten. The sequencing sample was made of naive CD4+ T cells from blood. Every receptor here comes from a woman younger than 35 in good health. Each CDR3 is given with its conserved first and last residue. The D gene is left open where the match is weak. Clone size is given for some rows only: seen once, a few or many times, or a class if the clone is expanded.

J gene: TRBJ2-7; CDR3 length: 16; D gene: -; clone size: -; V gene: TRBV4-1; CDR3 protein: CASSQDNSGSGYEQYF; CDR3 DNA: TGCGCCAGCAGCCAAGACAATAGCGGATCGGGGTACGAGCAGTACTTC
J gene: TRBJ2-7; CDR3 length: 15; D gene: TRBD1; clone size: -; V gene: TRBV4-1; CDR3 protein: CASSQPRHRGYEQYF; CDR3 DNA: TGCGCCAGCAGCCAACCTCGGCACAGGGGGTACGAGCAGTACTTC
J gene: TRBJ2-1; CDR3 length: 14; D gene: -; clone size: few; V gene: TRBV30; CDR3 protein: CAFRTERNLVEQFF; CDR3 DNA: TGTGCCTTCCGGACAGAACGAAACCTGGTCGAGCAGTTCTTC
J gene: TRBJ2-2; CDR3 length: 13; D gene: -; clone size: few; V gene: TRBV29-1; CDR3 protein: CSVVQGSTGELFF; CDR3 DNA: TGCAGCGTTGTTCAGGGTTCCACCGGGGAGCTGTTTTTT
J gene: TRBJ2-5; CDR3 length: 15; D gene: TRBD1; clone size: -; V gene: TRBV11-2; CDR3 protein: CASSLQDRGRGTQYF; CDR3 DNA: TGTGCCAGCAGCTTACAAGACAGGGGGCGCGGGACCCAGTACTTC
J gene: TRBJ1-4; CDR3 length: 12; D gene: -; clone size: -; V gene: TRBV7-9; CDR3 protein: CASSLGGEKLFF; CDR3 DNA: TGTGCCAGCAGCTTAGGCGGGGAAAAACTGTTTTTT
J gene: TRBJ1-1; CDR3 length: 17; D gene: TRBD1; clone size: few; V gene: TRBV5-1; CDR3 protein: CASSLYGTGISNTEAFF; CDR3 DNA: TGCGCCAGCAGCTTGTATGGGACAGGAATTTCGAACACTGAAGCTTTCTTT
J gene: TRBJ1-1; CDR3 length: 15; D gene: -; clone size: -; V gene: TRBV6-5; CDR3 protein: CASSYSYRDGTEAFF; CDR3 DNA: TGTGCCAGCAGTTACTCGTACAGGGATGGCACTGAAGCTTTCTTT
J gene: TRBJ2-3; CDR3 length: 15; D gene: TRBD2; clone size: few; V gene: TRBV5-1; CDR3 protein: CASSFLAASTDTQYF; CDR3 DNA: TGCGCCAGCAGCTTCCTAGCGGCTAGCACAGATACGCAGTATTTT
J gene: TRBJ2-1; CDR3 length: 17; D gene: TRBD2; clone size: few; V gene: TRBV30; CDR3 protein: CAWSVLSRASGNNEQFF; CDR3 DNA: TGTGCCTGGAGTGTTCTCTCGAGGGCTAGCGGAAACAATGAGCAGTTCTTC
J gene: TRBJ2-1; CDR3 length: 14; D gene: TRBD2; clone size: few; V gene: TRBV12-5; CDR3 protein: CASGTPGTSSEQFF; CDR3 DNA: TGTGCTAGTGGTACTCCCGGGACTAGCAGTGAGCAGTTCTTC
J gene: TRBJ2-7; CDR3 length: 14; D gene: -; clone size: few; V gene: TRBV11-3; CDR3 protein: CASSPRDSSYEQYF; CDR3 DNA: TGTGCCAGCAGCCCGCGGGACAGCTCCTACGAGCAGTACTTC
J gene: TRBJ2-7; CDR3 length: 16; D gene: TRBD1; clone size: few; V gene: TRBV19; CDR3 protein: CASSAPLRDRVYEQYF; CDR3 DNA: TGTGCCAGTAGTGCACCCCTCCGGGACAGAGTCTACGAGCAGTACTTC
J gene: TRBJ2-6; CDR3 length: 17; D gene: -; clone size: few; V gene: TRBV30; CDR3 protein: CAWSVPAGLSGANVLTF; CDR3 DNA: TGTGCCTGGAGTGTTCCGGCAGGACTCTCTGGGGCCAACGTCCTGACTTTC
J gene: TRBJ1-5; CDR3 length: 15; D gene: -; clone size: -; V gene: TRBV9; CDR3 protein: CASSVGGEWIQPQHF; CDR3 DNA: TGTGCCAGCAGCGTAGGGGGGGAGTGGATTCAGCCCCAGCATTTT
J gene: TRBJ1-5; CDR3 length: 15; D gene: -; clone size: few; V gene: TRBV30; CDR3 protein: CAWSVMAGRNQPQHF; CDR3 DNA: TGTGCCTGGAGTGTAATGGCAGGGAGGAATCAGCCCCAGCATTTT
J gene: TRBJ1-5; CDR3 length: 15; D gene: -; clone size: -; V gene: TRBV5-1; CDR3 protein: CASSLAGDVNQPQHF; CDR3 DNA: TGCGCCAGCAGCTTGGCCGGGGATGTTAATCAGCCCCAGCATTTT
J gene: TRBJ1-2; CDR3 length: 13; D gene: -; clone size: -; V gene: TRBV28; CDR3 protein: CASSLQGYGGYTF; CDR3 DNA: TGTGCCAGCAGTCTACAGGGTTATGGTGGCTACACCTTC
J gene: TRBJ2-6; CDR3 length: 15; D gene: TRBD1; clone size: -; V gene: TRBV5-1; CDR3 protein: CASSPTGTGANVLTF; CDR3 DNA: TGCGCCAGCAGCCCGACAGGGACTGGGGCCAACGTCCTGACTTTC
J gene: TRBJ2-1; CDR3 length: 15; D gene: -; clone size: -; V gene: TRBV28; CDR3 protein: CASSLFGRPYNEQFF; CDR3 DNA: TGTGCCAGCAGTTTATTCGGGAGACCCTACAATGAGCAGTTCTTC
J gene: TRBJ2-2; CDR3 length: 11; D gene: -; clone size: few; V gene: TRBV29-1; CDR3 protein: CSGLATGELFF; CDR3 DNA: TGCAGCGGGCTAGCGACCGGGGAGCTGTTTTTT
J gene: TRBJ2-7; CDR3 length: 15; D gene: TRBD1; clone size: -; V gene: TRBV19; CDR3 protein: CASAHPGQGAYEQYF; CDR3 DNA: TGTGCCAGCGCCCATCCGGGACAGGGGGCTTACGAGCAGTACTTC
J gene: TRBJ2-1; CDR3 length: 17; D gene: TRBD2; clone size: few; V gene: TRBV5-1; CDR3 protein: CASSPGTSGSSYNEQFF; CDR3 DNA: TGCGCCAGCAGCCCGGGGACTAGCGGGAGTTCCTACAATGAGCAGTTCTTC
J gene: TRBJ2-2; CDR3 length: 17; D gene: -; clone size: -; V gene: TRBV2; CDR3 protein: CASSDVEGGPNTGELFF; CDR3 DNA: TGTGCCAGCAGTGATGTCGAGGGGGGGCCAAACACCGGGGAGCTGTTTTTT
J gene: TRBJ1-1; CDR3 length: 16; D gene: TRBD1; clone size: few; V gene: TRBV18; CDR3 protein: CASSPLDGTASTEAFF; CDR3 DNA: TGTGCCAGCTCACCACTCGATGGGACAGCCTCCACTGAAGCTTTCTTT
J gene: TRBJ2-3; CDR3 length: 14; D gene: -; clone size: -; V gene: TRBV19; CDR3 protein: CASSNLALGDTQYF; CDR3 DNA: TGTGCCAGTAGCAACCTCGCGCTAGGAGATACGCAGTATTTT
J gene: TRBJ2-1; CDR3 length: 15; D gene: -; clone size: few; V gene: TRBV9; CDR3 protein: CASSVRLPGGNEQFF; CDR3 DNA: TGTGCCAGCAGCGTGAGGCTACCCGGAGGGAATGAGCAGTTCTTC
J gene: TRBJ1-4; CDR3 length: 15; D gene: TRBD1; clone size: few; V gene: TRBV29-1; CDR3 protein: CSVRGQGPTNEKLFF; CDR3 DNA: TGCAGCGTGAGAGGACAGGGCCCAACTAATGAAAAACTGTTTTTT
J gene: TRBJ1-4; CDR3 length: 15; D gene: -; clone size: few; V gene: TRBV4-2; CDR3 protein: CASSRQVGTNEKLFF; CDR3 DNA: TGTGCCAGCAGCCGACAGGTGGGGACAAATGAAAAACTGTTTTTT
J gene: TRBJ1-1; CDR3 length: 14; D gene: -; clone size: -; V gene: TRBV2; CDR3 protein: CASNFGGVNTEAFF; CDR3 DNA: TGTGCCAGCAATTTCGGCGGGGTGAACACTGAAGCTTTCTTT
J gene: TRBJ1-2; CDR3 length: 15; D gene: TRBD1; clone size: -; V gene: TRBV7-9; CDR3 protein: CASSFGTANEYGYTF; CDR3 DNA: TGTGCCAGCAGCTTTGGGACAGCGAATGAATATGGCTACACCTTC
J gene: TRBJ2-7; CDR3 length: 13; D gene: -; clone size: -; V gene: TRBV19; CDR3 protein: CASSEVAAYEQYF; CDR3 DNA: TGTGCCAGTAGCGAGGTAGCGGCCTACGAGCAGTACTTC
J gene: TRBJ1-2; CDR3 length: 15; D gene: TRBD1; clone size: -; V gene: TRBV28; CDR3 protein: CASSFFSGTGPGYTF; CDR3 DNA: TGTGCCAGCAGTTTCTTCTCCGGGACAGGGCCCGGCTACACCTTC
J gene: TRBJ2-1; CDR3 length: 15; D gene: -; clone size: few; V gene: TRBV4-1; CDR3 protein: CASSQLGLAYNEQFF; CDR3 DNA: TGCGCCAGCAGCCAATTGGGACTTGCCTACAATGAGCAGTTCTTC
J gene: TRBJ1-1; CDR3 length: 14; D gene: TRBD1; clone size: -; V gene: TRBV19; CDR3 protein: CASSWDRKNTEAFF; CDR3 DNA: TGTGCCAGTAGTTGGGACAGAAAAAACACTGAAGCTTTCTTT
J gene: TRBJ2-7; CDR3 length: 14; D gene: -; clone size: -; V gene: TRBV25-1; CDR3 protein: CASSVTGPSYEQYF; CDR3 DNA: TGTGCCAGCAGTGTTACAGGGCCCTCCTACGAGCAGTACTTC
J gene: TRBJ1-1; CDR3 length: 16; D gene: -; clone size: few; V gene: TRBV28; CDR3 protein: CASSSDSLTLNTEAFF; CDR3 DNA: TGTGCCAGCAGTTCGGACAGTTTAACTTTGAACACTGAAGCTTTCTTT
J gene: TRBJ1-4; CDR3 length: 13; D gene: -; clone size: -; V gene: TRBV30; CDR3 protein: CAWSPRGGEKLFF; CDR3 DNA: TGTGCCTGGAGCCCAAGAGGAGGTGAAAAACTGTTTTTT
J gene: TRBJ2-3; CDR3 length: 18; D gene: TRBD2; clone size: -; V gene: TRBV30; CDR3 protein: CAWSTGTSGGFTTDTQYF; CDR3 DNA: TGTGCCTGGAGTACGGGGACTAGCGGGGGTTTCACCACAGATACGCAGTATTTT
J gene: TRBJ2-5; CDR3 length: 15; D gene: TRBD2; clone size: few; V gene: TRBV5-6; CDR3 protein: CASSLVIAGRETQYF; CDR3 DNA: TGTGCCAGCAGCTTGGTAATAGCGGGAAGAGAGACCCAGTACTTC
J gene: TRBJ2-3; CDR3 length: 20; D gene: TRBD2; clone size: -; V gene: TRBV9; CDR3 protein: CASSLSLAGEGKARTDTQYF; CDR3 DNA: TGTGCCAGCAGCTTATCACTAGCGGGAGAGGGGAAGGCCCGCACAGATACGCAGTATTTT
J gene: TRBJ2-7; CDR3 length: 14; D gene: -; clone size: -; V gene: TRBV4-1; CDR3 protein: CASSLQQGSYEQYF; CDR3 DNA: TGCGCCAGCAGCCTTCAGCAGGGGTCCTACGAGCAGTACTTC
J gene: TRBJ2-1; CDR3 length: 18; D gene: TRBD2; clone size: few; V gene: TRBV5-1; CDR3 protein: CASSRSGYAASGDNEQFF; CDR3 DNA: TGCGCCAGCAGCCGCTCTGGCTATGCGGCTAGCGGGGACAATGAGCAGTTCTTC
J gene: TRBJ2-1; CDR3 length: 13; D gene: -; clone size: few; V gene: TRBV5-4; CDR3 protein: CATTSRMGNEQFF; CDR3 DNA: TGTGCCACCACTAGCCGGATGGGGAATGAGCAGTTCTTC
J gene: TRBJ2-1; CDR3 length: 14; D gene: TRBD2; clone size: few; V gene: TRBV2; CDR3 protein: CASKPGLAGGEQFF; CDR3 DNA: TGTGCCAGCAAACCGGGACTAGCGGGAGGTGAGCAGTTCTTC
J gene: TRBJ2-7; CDR3 length: 13; D gene: -; clone size: few; V gene: TRBV4-3; CDR3 protein: CASSQDRRYEQYF; CDR3 DNA: TGCGCCAGCAGCCAAGACCGTCGTTACGAGCAGTACTTC
J gene: TRBJ1-2; CDR3 length: 18; D gene: TRBD1; clone size: -; V gene: TRBV4-2; CDR3 protein: CASSRDFVGDRADYGYTF; CDR3 DNA: TGTGCCAGCAGTCGGGACTTCGTTGGGGACAGGGCGGACTATGGCTACACCTTC
J gene: TRBJ1-1; CDR3 length: 16; D gene: TRBD1; clone size: few; V gene: TRBV7-8; CDR3 protein: CASSTGQGLSNTEAFF; CDR3 DNA: TGTGCCAGCAGCACAGGACAGGGCCTTTCGAACACTGAAGCTTTCTTT
J gene: TRBJ1-2; CDR3 length: 12; D gene: -; clone size: -; V gene: TRBV11-3; CDR3 protein: CASSPGGFGYTF; CDR3 DNA: TGTGCCAGCAGCCCAGGAGGATTCGGCTACACCTTC
J gene: TRBJ2-3; CDR3 length: 15; D gene: TRBD2; clone size: -; V gene: TRBV30; CDR3 protein: CAWSENSGTFNTQYF; CDR3 DNA: TGTGCCTGGAGTGAGAATAGCGGGACTTTCAATACGCAGTATTTT
J gene: TRBJ1-1; CDR3 length: 11; D gene: TRBD1; clone size: few; V gene: TRBV20-1; CDR3 protein: CSAPGQAEAFF; CDR3 DNA: TGCAGTGCCCCGGGACAGGCCGAAGCTTTCTTT
J gene: TRBJ2-5; CDR3 length: 16; D gene: -; clone size: -; V gene: TRBV19; CDR3 protein: CASSIGGGGGKETQYF; CDR3 DNA: TGTGCCAGTAGTATCGGAGGGGGCGGCGGGAAAGAGACCCAGTACTTC
J gene: TRBJ2-1; CDR3 length: 12; D gene: TRBD1; clone size: -; V gene: TRBV11-2; CDR3 protein: CASSSGQGVQFF; CDR3 DNA: TGTGCCAGCAGCTCGGGACAGGGGGTGCAGTTCTTC
J gene: TRBJ2-7; CDR3 length: 13; D gene: -; clone size: once; V gene: TRBV5-4; CDR3 protein: CASSFTSSYEQYF; CDR3 DNA: TGTGCCAGCAGCTTCACTAGCTCCTACGAGCAGTACTTC
J gene: TRBJ2-3; CDR3 length: 11; D gene: -; clone size: -; V gene: TRBV9; CDR3 protein: CASSLRDTQYF; CDR3 DNA: TGTGCCAGCAGCCTCAGGGATACGCAGTATTTT
J gene: TRBJ2-7; CDR3 length: 14; D gene: -; clone size: few; V gene: TRBV5-1; CDR3 protein: CASSDGGSSYEQYF; CDR3 DNA: TGCGCCAGCAGCGACGGGGGATCGTCCTACGAGCAGTACTTC
J gene: TRBJ2-3; CDR3 length: 13; D gene: -; clone size: -; V gene: TRBV30; CDR3 protein: CAWSARHTDTQYF; CDR3 DNA: TGTGCCTGGAGTGCCCGACACACAGATACGCAGTATTTT